This T cell receptor (beta chain) appears in the sequencing data of a study of CD8+ T cells in alopecia areata. Germline values: CDR1 MGHRA, CDR2 YSYEKL. The length of the CDR3 is 15 residues. V was pared by 3 bases and J by 7 bases, with 7 bases of the junction left unmatched. Sequencing relied on a cDNA template that was reverse transcribed from extracted RNA. Data came from immunoSEQ multiplex PCR; TCRdb stores just in-frame clones and leaves some out. The sample has about 120,000 clones, about 61% seen once. The J gene is TRBJ2-1, the V gene TRBV4-1, with 9 bases lining up with TRBD2. This clonotype originated in a human donor in good health. Source material: CD4+ T cells sorted from blood. This CDR3 is CASSQGLALGNEQFF. The CDR3 nucleotides are TGCGCCAGCAGCCAGGGACTAGCCCTGGGAAATGAGCAGTTCTTC.